These 15 T cell receptor beta chains originate from one sample sequenced in a study of T-cell reconstitution after alpha-beta-depleted transplantation in children. Preparation of the TCRbeta library involved a method that used unique molecular identifiers. TCRdb re-analysed the PCR reads in MiXCR, keeping a single row per CDR3 protein. The table records roughly 570,000 distinct CDR3 sequences, 27% of them present only once. Sequencing was performed on PBMCs, taken before TCRalphabeta/CD19-depleted stem cell transplant. These receptors were obtained from a boy younger than two with Wiskott-Aldrich syndrome, due to receive a stem cell transplant.

This clonotype has only a few counts. The chain couples TRBV5-1 to TRBJ2-5; 7 bases agree with TRBD2. Germline V CDR1 and CDR2: SGHRS, YFSETQ. The CDR3 is 15 amino acids. Trimming cost V 3 bases and J 3 bases; bases outside gene matches: 8. The chain's CDR3 is CASSSTGTNEETQYF. The CDR3 DNA reads TGCGCCAGCAGCTCGACCGGGACTAACGAAGAGACCCAGTACTTC.

This clonotype was picked up many times. The gene calls are TRBV20-1 and TRBJ1-4; the D is unclear. Germline lookup yields CDR1 DFQATT and CDR2 SNEGSKA (reference sequence). This CDR3 contains 13 residues. Trimming removed 6 bases from V and 0 bases from J, with 8 bases in between. CDR3 protein: CSAVMTTNEKLFF. CDR3 DNA sequence: TGCAGTGCGGTAATGACAACTAATGAAAAACTGTTTTTT.

The CDR3 loop reads CASSLDPSGVQRGEQFF. The CDR3 DNA follows: TGCGCCAGCAGCTTGGATCCTAGCGGGGTCCAGCGTGGTGAGCAGTTCTTC. The chain employs TRBV5-1 and TRBJ2-1; 9 nucleotides agree with TRBD2. CDR3 size: 17 residues. The V gene's germline CDR1 is SGHRS and CDR2 YFSETQ. The J segment lost 9 bases and the V segment lost 0 bases, leaving 13 bases of the junction unmatched.

The V gene is TRBV29-1, the J gene TRBJ2-1; 8 nucleotides agree with TRBD2. The CDR3 runs 14 residues. Germline CDR1 and CDR2: SQVTM and ANQGSEA. Trimming at V came to 4 bases and at J to 4 bases, leaving 6 bases not matched to a gene. The CDR3 protein is CSVVSGRSYNEQFF. The CDR3 DNA is TGCAGCGTTGTGAGCGGGAGATCTTACAATGAGCAGTTCTTC.

The chain carries TRBV3-1 and TRBJ2-7; TRBD2 agrees at 11 bases. CDR1 is LGHDT and CDR2 is YNNKEL in the germline V gene (reference sequence). The ends lost 6 bases at V and 3 bases at J; junction bases unmatched: 7. The CDR3 runs 15 residues. The CDR3: CASRNSGRVNYEQYF. In nucleotides, the CDR3 is TGTGCCAGCAGGAATAGCGGGAGGGTAAACTACGAGCAGTACTTC.

This chain links TRBV5-1 with TRBJ2-5, with D possibly TRBD2 on 6 matching bases. With 4 bases removed from V and 5 bases from J, the gap between germline ends came to 18 bases. Germline CDR1 reads SGHRS; CDR2 reads YFSETQ. The CDR3 extends over 15 amino acids. The CDR3 DNA is TGCGCCAGCAGCAGGAGGGGAGATGGGGTTGAGACCCAGTACTTC. Translating it yields CASSRRGDGVETQYF. The full variable domain, with the rest looked up from reference TRBV5-1 and TRBJ2-5, is KAGVTQTPRYLIKTRGQQVTLSCSPISGHRSVSWYQQTPGQGLQFLFEYFSETQRNKGNFPGRFSGRQFSNSRSEMNVSTLELGDSALYLCASSRRGDGVETQYFGPGTRLLVL.

The rearrangement links TRBV5-5 to TRBJ1-3; 7 bases line up with TRBD1. Germline lookup yields CDR1 SGHKS and CDR2 YYEKEE (reference sequence). The junction had 12 bases not matched to a gene; V was cut back by 4 bases and J by 5 bases. CDR3 length: 16 amino acids. Here the CDR3 DNA reads TGTGCCAGCAGCGGGGAAGGAAGGGGGCTAAGAAACACCATATATTTT. It encodes CASSGEGRGLRNTIYF.

This clonotype was counted between two and nine times. The CDR3 protein is CASSFGIGAPLYEQYF. The CDR3 coding sequence is TGTGCCAGCAGCTTCGGTATAGGGGCTCCCCTATACGAGCAGTACTTC. The chain recombines TRBV7-9 with TRBJ2-7; maybe TRBD1 (5 bases). The V and J ends lost 3 bases and 4 bases respectively, with 19 bases between them. The CDR3 length is 16 residues. Germline loops: CDR1 SEHNR, CDR2 FQNEAQ (reference sequence).

The chain carries TRBV5-1 and TRBJ2-3; D is ambiguous. V lost 2 bases, J lost 6 bases, and 10 bases lay in between. The germline CDR1 and CDR2 sequences are SGHRS and YFSETQ. This CDR3 spans 13 amino acids. As DNA, the CDR3 is TGCGCCAGCAGCTTCTCTCCCGAGGATACGCAGTATTTT. Its protein is CASSFSPEDTQYF.

This clonotype was counted ten times or more. The chain has TRBV5-1 and TRBJ1-1; D gene uncertain. The CDR3 spans 12 residues. Germline CDR1 SGHRS, CDR2 YFSETQ. V lost 0 bases, J lost 4 bases, and 4 bases lay in between. CDR3 in DNA: TGCGCCAGCAGCTTGGAGGGCACTGAAGCTTTCTTT. This codes for CASSLEGTEAFF.

This clonotype showed up just a few times. V gene TRBV24-1 combines with J gene TRBJ2-1; either TRBD1 or TRBD2 may fit D (6 bases each). CDR3 length: 13 residues. Germline V gives CDR1 KGHDR, CDR2 SFDVKD. The V gene lost 7 bases and the J gene lost 6 bases, with 12 bases spanning the gap. DNA for the CDR3: TGTGCCACCAGCGGGGGACAAACCAATGAGCAGTTCTTC. This codes for CATSGGQTNEQFF.

This clonotype has more than one count but fewer than ten. The chain uses TRBV5-1 and TRBJ2-7; the D gene is possibly TRBD2 (5 bases). The CDR3 spans 13 residues. Deletions cut 2 bases from V and 7 bases from J, with 13 bases between. Germline V gene lookup returns CDR1 SGHRS and CDR2 YFSETQ. CDR3 residues: CASSFSLAGEQYF. In DNA, the CDR3 is TGCGCCAGCAGCTTTTCCCTAGCCGGTGAGCAGTACTTC.

The CDR3 sequence: CASRPIGGRAFEQYF. The CDR3 DNA reads TGTGCCAGCAGACCTATCGGCGGGAGGGCTTTTGAGCAGTACTTC. The J gene is TRBJ2-7, the V gene TRBV11-2; 9 nucleotides align to TRBD2. Trimming cost V 6 bases and J 7 bases; bases outside gene matches: 13. The CDR3 is 15 amino acids. CDR1 is SGHAT and CDR2 is FQNNGV in the germline V gene.

The chain joins TRBV28 to TRBJ1-5, with D hard to call. V lost 2 bases and J lost 5, with 4 bases in between. The CDR3 is made up of 12 amino acids. Germline V gene data show CDR1 as MDHEN and CDR2 as SYDVKM. CDR3 protein: CASSLLDQPQHF. As DNA, the CDR3 is TGTGCCAGCAGTTTACTGGATCAGCCCCAGCATTTT.

This clonotype appeared a single time. The chain recombines TRBV24-1 with TRBJ1-6; weak D call: TRBD1 (6 bases). From germline, CDR1 is KGHDR and CDR2 SFDVKD. This CDR3 has 12 residues. Trimming took off 2 bases at V and 15 bases at J, with 10 bases between the two ends. DNA of the CDR3: TGTGCCACCAGTGATTCCGGGGGGCGCCTCCACTTT. Amino acid sequence: CATSDSGGRLHF.